This T cell receptor (beta chain) was observed in a study of T-cell reconstitution after alpha-beta-depleted transplantation in children. Study-wide results and caveats: At day 60, the high TCRbeta diversity found in some patients originated from recipient T cells and thymic progenitors that had survived. Reportedly, alpha-beta T cells present about two months post-transplant originated from several hundred expanded clones of graft origin. One year post-transplant, T-cell counts and diversity were largely derived from T cells produced anew.

Germline lookup yields CDR1 SGHRS and CDR2 YFSETQ. The CDR3 consists of 18 residues. The junction had 17 bases not matched to a gene; V was cut back by 5 bases and J by 4 bases. Concerning this clonotype itself: What it binds is not known.

TCRbeta library preparation incorporated unique molecular identifiers. TCRdb analysed the PCR reads with MiXCR anew, one entry per CDR3 protein. This table has 98,000 or so distinct CDR3 sequences, around 22% appearing once. This specimen consisted of PBMCs, obtained before TCRalphabeta/CD19-depleted stem cell transplant. The TCR comes from a boy aged 2 to 10 with acute lymphoblastic leukemia, due to receive a stem cell transplant. The chain links TRBV5-1 to TRBJ2-3; 9 bases fit TRBD2. CDR3 DNA: TGCGCCAGCAGATTCCACCGGCTTCGGGAGCGGGGGGCAGATACGCAGTATTTT. Its protein is CASRFHRLRERGADTQYF.